These 27 T cell receptor beta chains were sequenced from one sample in a study of cytomegalovirus exposure and HLA in healthy donors. Primers for the PCR totalled 60 Vbeta and 13 Jbeta. This table comes from immunoSEQ multiplex PCR, and its TCRdb copy is limited to in-frame clones, with some not included. The sample has some 66,000 clones; roughly 80% are singletons. Material for sequencing was PBMCs. The receptor set was obtained from a woman in her twenties or thirties in good health and CMV-seronegative.

V gene TRBV10-1 combines with J gene TRBJ1-1; 7 bases map to TRBD1. The germline CDR1 and CDR2 sequences are WNHNN and SYGVQD (reference sequence). The J segment lost 5 bases and the V segment lost 5 bases, leaving 8 bases of the junction unmatched. The CDR3 contains 14 residues. In DNA, the CDR3 is TGCGCCAGCAGTTCGGCAGGGGGTTTTACTGAAGCTTTCTTT. It is translated as CASSSAGGFTEAFF.

This clone was counted between two and nine times. The chain is built from TRBV28 and TRBJ1-5; D not resolved. Germline V gene sequence: CDR1 MDHEN, CDR2 SYDVKM. This CDR3 contains 12 residues. Deletions cut 3 bases from V and 15 bases from J, with 15 bases between. The CDR3 DNA reads as TGTGCCAGCAGTTTTCCCGGGTCCCTGACGCATTTT. It yields the protein CASSFPGSLTHF.

The chain combines TRBV18 with TRBJ2-3, with D uncertain. The length of the CDR3 is 17 residues. Germline CDR1 is KGHSH and CDR2 is LQKENI. V gave up 0 bases and J gave up 2 bases, with 15 bases separating them. The CDR3 region has the DNA TGTGCCAGCTCACCACCGGTTTGGCAAACAGCCACAGATACGCAGTATTTT. Translated: CASSPPVWQTATDTQYF.

DNA of the CDR3: TGTGCCAGCAGCATACCCGGTGGAGATCAGCCCCAGCATTTT. This codes for CASSIPGGDQPQHF. The genes are TRBV7-2 and TRBJ1-5; D call uncertain. Deletions cut 5 bases from V and 5 bases from J, with 13 bases between. Germline values: CDR1 SGHTA, CDR2 FQGNSA. This CDR3 is 14 amino acids long.

This chain uses TRBV6-4 with TRBJ2-3; 7 nucleotides agree with TRBD2. Germline V gene data show CDR1 as MRHNA and CDR2 as SNTAGT. The CDR3 contains 15 residues. V lost 2 bases, J lost 5 bases, and 7 bases stayed unmatched. This CDR3 is CASSDRTGGEDTQYF. CDR3 coding DNA: TGTGCCAGCAGTGACCGGACTGGGGGGGAAGATACGCAGTATTTT.

This rearrangement joins TRBV11-2 to TRBJ2-3; 9 bases line up with TRBD2. Per germline, CDR1 SGHAT and CDR2 FQNNGV. CDR3 length: 16 amino acids. V shed 3 bases and J 2 bases; nucleotides not matched to a gene: 6. Here the CDR3 reads CASSFIAGALTDTQYF. The CDR3 nucleotides are TGTGCCAGCAGCTTTATAGCGGGGGCCCTCACAGATACGCAGTATTTT.

The chain recombines TRBV11-2 with TRBJ2-1, with 13 nucleotides matching TRBD2. The junction had 14 bases not matched to a gene; V was cut back by 5 bases and J by 4 bases. Germline lookup yields CDR1 SGHAT and CDR2 FQNNGV. This CDR3 region has 19 residues. CDR3 in DNA: TGTGCCAGCAGCACCGGGACTAGCGGGGTTACCCTTTTATACAATGAGCAGTTCTTC. It specifies CASSTGTSGVTLLYNEQFF.

The V call is TRBV19, the J call TRBJ2-5, with D maybe TRBD2 (7 bases). The CDR3 extends over 18 amino acids. The V and J ends lost 7 bases and 5 bases respectively, with 29 bases between them. The germline gives CDR1 LNHDA, CDR2 SQIVND (reference sequence). In DNA, the CDR3 is TGTGCCAGTAAGGGCCCGGGGGGCGGCAGCAACAAATGGGAGACCCAGTACTTC. Protein sequence: CASKGPGGGSNKWETQYF.

The J gene is TRBJ2-7, the V gene TRBV2; D is unclear. Trimming took 5 bases from V and 3 from J, leaving 17 bases between them. The CDR3 contains 15 residues. Germline CDR1 SNHLY, CDR2 FYNNEI. The DNA of the CDR3 is TGTGCCAGCAGTCAAATACAATCAGGCAACTACGAGCAGTACTTC. This sequence encodes CASSQIQSGNYEQYF.

This clone came up a few times. The rearrangement uses TRBV27 and TRBJ2-6, with 8 positions matching TRBD1. CDR1 and CDR2 (germline): MNHEY, SMNVEV (reference sequence). The ends lost 4 bases at V and 2 bases at J; junction bases unmatched: 10. The CDR3 totals 18 residues. The CDR3 coding sequence is TGTGCCAGCAGTTCAATAAACAGGGGGTATACTGGGGCCAACGTCCTGACTTTC. Translated, it gives CASSSINRGYTGANVLTF.

The rearrangement joins TRBV5-1 to TRBJ2-7, with 9 nucleotides matching TRBD1. This CDR3 contains 15 residues. CDR1 and CDR2 from the germline V gene are SGHRS and YFSETQ. J lost 5 bases, V lost 2 bases, and 8 bases had no gene match. The CDR3 is CASSLRQGVGHEQYF. CDR3 nucleotide sequence: TGCGCCAGCAGCTTACGACAGGGGGTGGGCCACGAGCAGTACTTC.

The J gene is TRBJ1-3, the V gene TRBV25-1; D remains ambiguous. The CDR3 is 11 residues long. The V gene's germline CDR1 is MGHDK and CDR2 SYGVNS. The CDR3 loop is CGAHSGNTIYF. DNA of the CDR3: TGTGGGGCTCACTCTGGAAACACCATATATTTT.

J is TRBJ1-3 and V is TRBV4-2; no reliable D call. The CDR3 is made up of 16 amino acids. Trimming removed 0 bases from V and 0 bases from J, with 9 bases in between. The V gene's germline CDR1 is LGHNA and CDR2 YNFKEQ. CDR3 sequence (DNA): TGTGCCAGCAGCCAAGAGGCCAGAAACTCTGGAAACACCATATATTTT. It encodes CASSQEARNSGNTIYF.

The gene calls are TRBV9 and TRBJ2-3; weak D call: TRBD1 (5 bases). Germline V lookup: CDR1 SGDLS, CDR2 YYNGEE. With 4 bases removed from V and 0 bases from J, the gap between germline ends came to 18 bases. This CDR3 spans 17 amino acids. The CDR3 region is CASSPGREAPSTDTQYF. As DNA, the CDR3 is TGTGCCAGCAGCCCAGGGCGAGAAGCCCCTAGCACAGATACGCAGTATTTT.

The rearrangement joins TRBV28 to TRBJ1-2, with D possibly being TRBD1 (6 bases). V was trimmed by 0 bases and J by 8 bases, leaving 19 bases between them. This CDR3 has 16 residues. Germline assignment: CDR1 MDHEN and CDR2 SYDVKM. The CDR3 here is CASSLWGLLGGYGYTF. The CDR3 DNA reads TGTGCCAGCAGTTTATGGGGCCTACTTGGGGGCTACGGCTACACCTTC.

This clone was detected once. The chain combines TRBV5-1 with TRBJ1-1; TRBD1 is a possible D gene (6 bases). The CDR3 length is 16 residues. Germline lookup yields CDR1 SGHRS and CDR2 YFSETQ. Trimming took off 0 bases at V and 0 bases at J, with 12 bases between the two ends. CDR3 amino acids: CASSLERQGMNTEAFF. DNA of the CDR3: TGCGCCAGCAGCTTGGAGAGGCAGGGGATGAACACTGAAGCTTTCTTT.

V is TRBV2 and J is TRBJ2-5, with 11 bases fitting TRBD2. The J call is in doubt because the DNA end fits TRBJ2-7 better. The CDR3 sequence is 16 residues long. Germline lookup yields CDR1 SNHLY and CDR2 FYNNEI. In DNA form, the CDR3 reads TGTGCCAGCAGTGAGGGGACTAGCGGTGTTAGGTACGAGCAGTACTTC. Its protein is CASSEGTSGVRYEQYF.

V usage is TRBV28 and J usage is TRBJ2-7; tentatively, D is TRBD2 (6 bases). V was trimmed by 7 bases and J by 2 bases, leaving 9 bases between them. This CDR3 is 12 amino acids long. The V gene's germline CDR1 is MDHEN and CDR2 SYDVKM. CDR3 loop: CASTSGPYEQYF. The CDR3 DNA reads as TGTGCCAGCACCAGCGGGCCCTACGAGCAGTACTTC.

The CDR3 DNA is TGTGCCAGCAGCCCAATAGCGGGGTCGAACACCGGGGAGCTGTTTTTT. Its protein is CASSPIAGSNTGELFF. The chain carries TRBV16 and TRBJ2-2, with TRBD2 matching 8 bases. Germline CDR1 KGHSY, CDR2 FQNENV. This CDR3 has 16 amino acids. Trimming removed 4 bases from V and 0 bases from J; junction bases left unmatched: 4.

The chain uses TRBV5-5 and TRBJ2-3, with D tentatively TRBD1 (5 bases). Trimming removed 1 base at V and 5 bases at J, with 17 bases between. Germline CDR1 reads SGHKS; CDR2 reads YYEKEE (reference sequence). The CDR3 is made up of 16 amino acids. CDR3 DNA: TGTGCCAGCAGCTTGAGGGGTTCTCGGAACGTAGATACGCAGTATTTT. Its protein is CASSLRGSRNVDTQYF. The complete variable domain, with remaining parts taken from reference TRBV5-5 and TRBJ2-3, reads DAGVTQSPTHLIKTRGQQVTLRCSPISGHKSVSWYQQVLGQGPQFIFQYYEKEERGRGNFPDRFSARQFPNYSSELNVNALLLGDSALYLCASSLRGSRNVDTQYFGPGTRLTVL.

J is TRBJ2-7 and V is TRBV27; 8 bases map to TRBD1. Germline V CDR1 and CDR2: MNHEY, SMNVEV (reference sequence). V lost 6 bases and J lost 4; bases outside the gene matches: 5. The CDR3 totals 13 residues. The DNA of the CDR3 is TGTGCCAGCAGACCGGGGACAGGATACGAGCAGTACTTC. This encodes CASRPGTGYEQYF.

This clone was seen once. The V and J genes are TRBV5-1 and TRBJ2-7; D possibly corresponds to TRBD2 (6 bases). V was cut by 4 bases and J by 6 bases, with 23 bases left in between. Germline CDR1 reads SGHRS; CDR2 reads YFSETQ. The length of the CDR3 is 16 residues. The DNA for the CDR3 is TGCGCCAGCAGCCGACAGTCCGGGGGAGAGTATGGCGAGCAGTACTTC. Encoded protein: CASSRQSGGEYGEQYF.

The gene calls are TRBV9 and TRBJ2-5, with TRBD2 matching 14 bases. The V and J ends lost 4 bases and 4 bases, in that order; junction bases with no gene match: 9. Germline CDR1 SGDLS, CDR2 YYNGEE. The CDR3 is 17 residues long. The CDR3 DNA follows: TGTGCCAGCAGCATAGGGACTAGCGGGGGCCCCCGAGAGACCCAGTACTTC. Translation: CASSIGTSGGPRETQYF.

The V call is TRBV9, the J call TRBJ1-2, with D possibly being TRBD1 (6 bases). This CDR3 contains 13 residues. V was shortened by 6 bases and J by 3 bases, with 12 bases between the two germline ends. CDR1 is SGDLS and CDR2 is YYNGEE in the germline V gene. In nucleotides, the CDR3 is TGTGCCAGCACCTCAGGGGACCACTATGGCTACACCTTC. Translating gives CASTSGDHYGYTF.

The chain joins TRBV2 to TRBJ2-7; 16 nucleotides match TRBD2. Germline-derived CDR1 and CDR2 are SNHLY and FYNNEI. This CDR3 is 17 amino acids long. The trim removed 6 bases at V and 1 base at J, leaving 6 bases unmatched. CDR3 in DNA: TGTGCCAGCAGGGGGACTAGCGGGGGGGCCGGTTCCTACGAGCAGTACTTC. Translating gives CASRGTSGGAGSYEQYF.

This chain uses TRBV11-2 with TRBJ1-6, with D uncertain. Looked up from germline, CDR1 is SGHAT and CDR2 is FQNNGV. Trimming removed 1 base at V and 4 bases at J, with 8 bases between. The CDR3 loop spans 15 amino acids. DNA for the CDR3: TGTGCCAGCAGCTTAGGTTCAGGTTATAATTCACCCCTCCACTTT. This sequence encodes CASSLGSGYNSPLHF.

For this clone: Other DNA sequences in the sample encode the same CDR3. The rearrangement links TRBV6-6 to TRBJ2-7, with TRBD1 matching 9 bases. After removal of 5 bases from V and 4 bases from J, the junction contained 3 bases not matched to a gene. CDR1 is MNHNY, CDR2 SVGAGI, per germline (reference sequence). The CDR3 loop spans 13 amino acids. The CDR3 sequence is CASSPGTGYEQYF. DNA for the CDR3: TGTGCCAGCAGTCCCGGGACAGGGTACGAGCAGTACTTC.